This record looks at one T cell receptor beta chain sequence and its context. The data are from a study of T cells expressing NK-cell markers. One entry per CDR3 protein, without DNA, is what TCRdb gives after re-calling the 5' RACE reads. Its listing shows about 260,000 distinct CDR3 sequences. This CDR3 has 15 residues. From germline, CDR1 is LNHNV and CDR2 YYDKDF (reference sequence). Source material: blood T cells: a sorted CD56 or NKG2C T cell subset, CD4+ or CD8+ T cells, or bulk PBMC T cells (not recorded which). The receptor comes from a man aged 18-30 years in good health. J is TRBJ2-1 and V is TRBV15; the TCRdb call, TRBD1, lacks DNA for checking. The CDR3 loop reads CATSRDSARGYEQFF.